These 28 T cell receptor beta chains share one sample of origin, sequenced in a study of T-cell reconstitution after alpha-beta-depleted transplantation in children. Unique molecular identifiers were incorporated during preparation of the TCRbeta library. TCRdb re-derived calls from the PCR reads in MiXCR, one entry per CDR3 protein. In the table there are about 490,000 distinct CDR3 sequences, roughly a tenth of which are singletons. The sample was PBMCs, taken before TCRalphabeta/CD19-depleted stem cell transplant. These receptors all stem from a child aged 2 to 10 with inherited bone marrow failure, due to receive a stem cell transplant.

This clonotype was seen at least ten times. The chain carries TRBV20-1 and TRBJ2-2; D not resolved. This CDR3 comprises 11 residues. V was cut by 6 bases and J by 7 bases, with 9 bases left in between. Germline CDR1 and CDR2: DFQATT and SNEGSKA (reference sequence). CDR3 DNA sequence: TGCAGTGCCAGGACCGGCGGGGAGCTGTTTTTT. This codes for CSARTGGELFF.

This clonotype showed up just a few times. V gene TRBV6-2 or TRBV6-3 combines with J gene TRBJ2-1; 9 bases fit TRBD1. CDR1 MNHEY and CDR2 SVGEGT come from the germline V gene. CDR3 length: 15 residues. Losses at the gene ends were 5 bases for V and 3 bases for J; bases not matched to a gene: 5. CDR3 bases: TGTGCCAGCAGTAACCGGGACAGGGACTACAATGAGCAGTTCTTC. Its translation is CASSNRDRDYNEQFF.

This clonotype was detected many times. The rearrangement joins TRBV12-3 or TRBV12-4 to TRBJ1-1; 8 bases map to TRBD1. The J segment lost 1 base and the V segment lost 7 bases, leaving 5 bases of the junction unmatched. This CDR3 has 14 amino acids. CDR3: CASTMGQENTEAFF. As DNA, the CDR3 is TGTGCCAGCACTATGGGACAGGAGAACACTGAAGCTTTCTTT.

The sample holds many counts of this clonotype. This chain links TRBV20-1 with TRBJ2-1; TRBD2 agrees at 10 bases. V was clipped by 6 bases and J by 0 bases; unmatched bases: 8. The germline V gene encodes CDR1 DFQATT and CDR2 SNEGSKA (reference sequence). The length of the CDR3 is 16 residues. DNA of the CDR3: TGCAGTGCCTCGCCTCTAGCGGGAGTCTCCTACAATGAGCAGTTCTTC. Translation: CSASPLAGVSYNEQFF.

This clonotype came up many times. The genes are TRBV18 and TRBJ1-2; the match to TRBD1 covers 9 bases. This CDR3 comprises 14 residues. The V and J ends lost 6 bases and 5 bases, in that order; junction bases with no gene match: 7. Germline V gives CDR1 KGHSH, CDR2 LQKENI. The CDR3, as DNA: TGTGCCAGCTCTCATACAGGGGGCCGATATGGCTACACCTTC. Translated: CASSHTGGRYGYTF.

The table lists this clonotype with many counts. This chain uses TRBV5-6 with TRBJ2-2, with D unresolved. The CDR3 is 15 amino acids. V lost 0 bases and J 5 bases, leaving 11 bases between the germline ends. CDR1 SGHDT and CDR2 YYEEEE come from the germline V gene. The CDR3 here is CASSLAPGRTGELFF. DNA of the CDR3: TGTGCCAGCAGCTTGGCGCCTGGACGAACCGGGGAGCTGTTTTTT.

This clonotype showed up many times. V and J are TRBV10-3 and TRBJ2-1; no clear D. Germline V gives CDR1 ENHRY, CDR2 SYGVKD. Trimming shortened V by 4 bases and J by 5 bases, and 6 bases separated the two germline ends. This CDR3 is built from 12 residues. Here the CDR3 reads CAISGVDNEQFF. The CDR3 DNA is TGTGCCATCAGTGGGGTGGACAATGAGCAGTTCTTC.

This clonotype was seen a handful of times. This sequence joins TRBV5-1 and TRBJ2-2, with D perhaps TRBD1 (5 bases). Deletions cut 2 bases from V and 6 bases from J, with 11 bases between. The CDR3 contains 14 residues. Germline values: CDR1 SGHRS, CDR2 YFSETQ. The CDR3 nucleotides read TGCGCCAGCAGCTTCGAAGGGGTGGCCGGGGAGCTGTTTTTT. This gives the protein CASSFEGVAGELFF.

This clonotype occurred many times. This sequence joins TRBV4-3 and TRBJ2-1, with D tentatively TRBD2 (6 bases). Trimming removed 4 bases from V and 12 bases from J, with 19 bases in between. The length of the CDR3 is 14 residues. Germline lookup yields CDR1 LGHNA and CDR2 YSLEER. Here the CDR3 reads CASSPGGVGSGQFF. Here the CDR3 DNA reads TGCGCCAGCAGCCCCGGGGGAGTTGGCTCAGGGCAGTTCTTC.

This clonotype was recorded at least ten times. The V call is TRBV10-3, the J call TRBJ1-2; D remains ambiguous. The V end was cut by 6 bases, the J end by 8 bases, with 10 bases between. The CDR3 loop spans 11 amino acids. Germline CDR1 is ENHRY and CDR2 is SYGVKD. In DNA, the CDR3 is TGTGCCATCAGACGAGACGGCGGCTACACCTTC. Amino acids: CAIRRDGGYTF.

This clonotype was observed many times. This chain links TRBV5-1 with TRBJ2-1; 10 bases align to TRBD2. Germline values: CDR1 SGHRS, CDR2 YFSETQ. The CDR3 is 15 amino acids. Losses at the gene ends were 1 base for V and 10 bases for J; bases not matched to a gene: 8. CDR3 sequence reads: CASSLWSSGSSEQFF. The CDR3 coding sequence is TGCGCCAGCAGCTTGTGGTCTAGCGGGAGCTCAGAGCAGTTCTTC.

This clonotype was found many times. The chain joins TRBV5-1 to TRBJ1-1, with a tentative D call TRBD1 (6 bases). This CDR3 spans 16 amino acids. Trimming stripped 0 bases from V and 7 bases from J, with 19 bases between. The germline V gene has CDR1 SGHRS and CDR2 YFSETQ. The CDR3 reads CASSLETGWRFGEAFF. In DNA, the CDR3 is TGCGCCAGCAGCTTGGAAACAGGGTGGCGATTCGGTGAAGCTTTCTTT.

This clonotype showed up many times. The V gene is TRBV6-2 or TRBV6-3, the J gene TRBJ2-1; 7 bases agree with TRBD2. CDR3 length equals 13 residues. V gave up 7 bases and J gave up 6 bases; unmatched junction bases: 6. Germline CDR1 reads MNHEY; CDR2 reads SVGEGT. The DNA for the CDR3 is TGTGCCAGCACCCCGGGACTATCCAATGAGCAGTTCTTC. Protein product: CASTPGLSNEQFF.

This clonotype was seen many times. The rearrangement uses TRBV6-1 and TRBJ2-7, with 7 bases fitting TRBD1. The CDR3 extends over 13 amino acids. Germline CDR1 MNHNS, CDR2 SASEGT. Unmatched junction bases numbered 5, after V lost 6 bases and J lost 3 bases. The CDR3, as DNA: TGTGCCAGCAGACCGGGACAGTACTACGAGCAGTACTTC. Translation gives CASRPGQYYEQYF.

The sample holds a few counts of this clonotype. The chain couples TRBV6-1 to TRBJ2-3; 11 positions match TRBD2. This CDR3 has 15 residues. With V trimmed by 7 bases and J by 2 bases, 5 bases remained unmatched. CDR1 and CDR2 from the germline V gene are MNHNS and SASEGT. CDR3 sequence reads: CASNPGLAVTDTQYF. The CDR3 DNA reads TGTGCCAGCAACCCGGGACTAGCGGTCACAGATACGCAGTATTTT.

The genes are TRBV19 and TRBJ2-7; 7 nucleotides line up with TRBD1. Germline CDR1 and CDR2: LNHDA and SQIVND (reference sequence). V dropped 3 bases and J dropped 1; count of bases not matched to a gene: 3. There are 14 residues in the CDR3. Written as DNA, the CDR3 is TGTGCCAGTAGTATCCCGGGACAGTCCTACGAGCAGTACTTC. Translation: CASSIPGQSYEQYF. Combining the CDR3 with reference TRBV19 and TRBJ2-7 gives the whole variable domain DGGITQSPKYLFRKEGQNVTLSCEQNLNHDAMYWYRQDPGQGLRLIYYSQIVNDFQKGDIAEGYSVSREKKESFPLTVTSAQKNPTAFYLCASSIPGQSYEQYFGPGTRLTVT.

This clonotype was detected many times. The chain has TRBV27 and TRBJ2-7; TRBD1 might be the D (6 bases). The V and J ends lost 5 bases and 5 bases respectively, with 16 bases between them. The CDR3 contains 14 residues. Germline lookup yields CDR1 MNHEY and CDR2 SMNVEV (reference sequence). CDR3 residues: CASSTSQGNHEQYF. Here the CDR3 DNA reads TGTGCCAGCAGTACATCTCAGGGGAACCACGAGCAGTACTTC.

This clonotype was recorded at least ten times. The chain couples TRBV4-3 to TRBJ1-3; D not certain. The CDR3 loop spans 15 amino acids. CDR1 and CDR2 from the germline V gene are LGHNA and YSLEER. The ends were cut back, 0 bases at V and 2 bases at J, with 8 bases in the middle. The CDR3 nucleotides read TGCGCCAGCAGCCAAGATATTGCTACTGGAAACACCATATATTTT. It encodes CASSQDIATGNTIYF.

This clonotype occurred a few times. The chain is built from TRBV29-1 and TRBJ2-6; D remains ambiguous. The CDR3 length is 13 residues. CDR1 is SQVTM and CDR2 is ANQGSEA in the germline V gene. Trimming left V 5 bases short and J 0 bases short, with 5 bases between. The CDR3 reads CSVIYSGANVLTF. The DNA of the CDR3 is TGCAGCGTTATATACTCTGGGGCCAACGTCCTGACTTTC.

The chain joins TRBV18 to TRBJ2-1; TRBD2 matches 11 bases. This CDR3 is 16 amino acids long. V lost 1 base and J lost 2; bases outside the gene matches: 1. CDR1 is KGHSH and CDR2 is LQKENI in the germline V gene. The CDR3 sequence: CASSPLSGRAYNEQFF. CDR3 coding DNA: TGTGCCAGCTCACCACTTAGCGGGAGGGCCTACAATGAGCAGTTCTTC.

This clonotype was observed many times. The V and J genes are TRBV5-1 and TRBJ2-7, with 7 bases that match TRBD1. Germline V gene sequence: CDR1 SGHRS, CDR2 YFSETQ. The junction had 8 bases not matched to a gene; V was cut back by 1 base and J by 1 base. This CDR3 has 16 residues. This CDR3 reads CASSLTLTGLSYEQYF. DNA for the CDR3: TGCGCCAGCAGCTTGACCTTGACAGGGTTGTCCTACGAGCAGTACTTC. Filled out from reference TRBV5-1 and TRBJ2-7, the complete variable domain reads KAGVTQTPRYLIKTRGQQVTLSCSPISGHRSVSWYQQTPGQGLQFLFEYFSETQRNKGNFPGRFSGRQFSNSRSEMNVSTLELGDSALYLCASSLTLTGLSYEQYFGPGTRLTVT.

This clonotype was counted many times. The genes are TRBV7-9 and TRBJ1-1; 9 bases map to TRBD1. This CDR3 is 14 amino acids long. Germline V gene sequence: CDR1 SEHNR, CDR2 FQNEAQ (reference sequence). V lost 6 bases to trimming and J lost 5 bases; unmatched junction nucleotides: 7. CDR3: CASSHRGRGTEAFF. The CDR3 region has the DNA TGTGCCAGCAGTCACAGGGGGCGAGGTACTGAAGCTTTCTTT.

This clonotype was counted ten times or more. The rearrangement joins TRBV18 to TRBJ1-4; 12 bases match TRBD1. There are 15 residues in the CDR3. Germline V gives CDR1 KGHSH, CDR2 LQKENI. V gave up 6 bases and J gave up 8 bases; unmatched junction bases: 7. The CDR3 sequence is CASSPGTGGDEKLFF. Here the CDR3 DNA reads TGTGCCAGCTCCCCCGGGACAGGGGGCGACGAAAAACTGTTTTTT.

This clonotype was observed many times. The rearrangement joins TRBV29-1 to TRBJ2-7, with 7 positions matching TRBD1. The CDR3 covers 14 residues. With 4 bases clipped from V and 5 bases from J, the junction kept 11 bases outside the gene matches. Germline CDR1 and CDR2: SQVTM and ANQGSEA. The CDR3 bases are TGCAGCGTTGGGGGGCGGGCAGGGGGTGACGAGCAGTACTTC. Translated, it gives CSVGGRAGGDEQYF.

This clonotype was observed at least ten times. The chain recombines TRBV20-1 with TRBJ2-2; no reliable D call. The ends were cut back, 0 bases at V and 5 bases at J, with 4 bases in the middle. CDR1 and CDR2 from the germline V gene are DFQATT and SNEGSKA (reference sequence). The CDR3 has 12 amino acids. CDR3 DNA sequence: TGCAGTGCTAGAGATCGTACCGGGGAGCTGTTTTTT. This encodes CSARDRTGELFF.

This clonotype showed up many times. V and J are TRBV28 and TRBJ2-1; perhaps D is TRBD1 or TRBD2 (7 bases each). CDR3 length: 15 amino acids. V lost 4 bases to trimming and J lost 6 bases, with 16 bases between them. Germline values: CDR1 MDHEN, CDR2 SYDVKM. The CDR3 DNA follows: TGTGCCAGCAGTTCATCAGGGGGGGCTTTCAATGAGCAGTTCTTC. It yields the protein CASSSSGGAFNEQFF.

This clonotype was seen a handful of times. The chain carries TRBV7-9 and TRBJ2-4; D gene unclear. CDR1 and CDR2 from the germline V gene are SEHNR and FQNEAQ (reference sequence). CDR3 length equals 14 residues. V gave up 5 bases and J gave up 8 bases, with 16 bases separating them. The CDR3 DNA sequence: TGTGCCAGCAGCAACCTCCCTAACGGTGACATTCAGTACTTC. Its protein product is CASSNLPNGDIQYF.

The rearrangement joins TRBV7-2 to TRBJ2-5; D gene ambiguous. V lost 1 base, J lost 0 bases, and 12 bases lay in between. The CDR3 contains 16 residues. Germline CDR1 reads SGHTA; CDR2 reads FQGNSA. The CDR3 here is CASSLVGGRYQETQYF. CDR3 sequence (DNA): TGTGCCAGCAGCTTAGTGGGCGGCCGGTACCAAGAGACCCAGTACTTC.